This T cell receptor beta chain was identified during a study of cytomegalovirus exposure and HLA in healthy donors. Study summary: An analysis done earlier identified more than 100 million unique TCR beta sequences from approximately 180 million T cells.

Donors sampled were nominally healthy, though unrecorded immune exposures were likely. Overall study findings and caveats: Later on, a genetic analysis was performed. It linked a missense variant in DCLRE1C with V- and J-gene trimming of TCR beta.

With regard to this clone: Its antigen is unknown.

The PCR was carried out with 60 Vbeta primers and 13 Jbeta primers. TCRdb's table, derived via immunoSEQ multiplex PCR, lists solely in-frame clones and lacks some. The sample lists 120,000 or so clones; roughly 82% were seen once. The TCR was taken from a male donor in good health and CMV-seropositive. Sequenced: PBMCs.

The CDR3 DNA sequence: TGTGCCAGTTGTGCCGGGACTAGCGGGAGTTTCACAGATACGCAGTATTTT. As protein: CASCAGTSGSFTDTQYF. The chain joins TRBV28 to TRBJ2-3, with TRBD2 matching 14 bases. V lost 9 bases, J lost 2 bases, and 10 bases stayed unmatched. Germline loops: CDR1 MDHEN, CDR2 SYDVKM. The CDR3 length is 17 residues.